Here is one T cell receptor beta chain with its context. CDR3 size: 14 residues. With 5 bases removed from V and 0 bases from J, the gap between germline ends came to 13 bases. The germline CDR1 and CDR2 sequences are DFQATT and SNEGSKA (reference sequence). The sample belongs to a study of CD8 T cells in Susac syndrome. Random hexamers served to reverse transcribe roughly 0.5 to 1 ug RNA. From the immunoSEQ multiplex PCR reads, TCRdb called clonotypes with MiXCR, one entry per CDR3 protein. The repertoire holds about 140,000 distinct CDR3 sequences, with around 95% as singletons. This chain links TRBV20-1 with TRBJ1-1; tentatively, D is TRBD1 (5 bases). The TCR was taken from a human donor with Susac syndrome. Sequenced sample: CD4+ T cells from PBMCs. The DNA for the CDR3 is TGCAGTGCTGGGACCGGACTCATGAACACTGAAGCTTTCTTT. It translates to CSAGTGLMNTEAFF.